These 22 T cell receptor beta chains came from one sample sequenced in a study of blood T cell repertoires in COVID-19. Generated by immunoSEQ multiplex PCR, the TCRdb table keeps only in-frame clones and is missing some. The sample shows more than 200,000 clones, around 86% of them seen only once. The source material was PBMCs or T cells enriched from blood (not recorded which). The receptors originated from a man under 40 in a cohort exposed to, infected with or recovered from COVID-19 (not recorded which).

CDR3 in amino acids: CASSDSGGANEQFF. The CDR3, as DNA: TGTGCCAGCAGTGACTCGGGGGGGGCAAATGAGCAGTTCTTC. The chain uses TRBV6-4 and TRBJ2-1, with a weak D call TRBD2 (7 bases). Trimming took off 0 bases at V and 7 bases at J, with 10 bases between the two ends. Germline lookup yields CDR1 MRHNA and CDR2 SNTAGT. The CDR3 sequence is 14 residues long.

The chain couples TRBV6-6 to TRBJ2-1; 11 positions match TRBD2. Per germline, CDR1 MNHNY and CDR2 SVGAGI (reference sequence). The V segment lost 7 bases and the J segment 0 bases; nucleotides outside the gene matches: 14. This CDR3 contains 19 residues. CDR3 sequence: CASTRSGLAGPASYNEQFF. The DNA of the CDR3 is TGTGCCAGCACTAGATCAGGACTAGCGGGCCCCGCCTCCTACAATGAGCAGTTCTTC.

The rearrangement uses TRBV24-1 and TRBJ1-2; weak D call: TRBD1 (5 bases). In germline, CDR1 is KGHDR, CDR2 SFDVKD. CDR3 length: 15 residues. Trimming took 5 bases from V and 4 from J, leaving 16 bases between them. The CDR3, as DNA: TGTGCCACCAGTGGTCCGCAGGGCAATACCTATGGCTACACCTTC. This encodes CATSGPQGNTYGYTF.

The chain combines TRBV28 with TRBJ2-7; 7 positions match TRBD1. The V segment lost 7 bases and the J segment 2 bases; nucleotides outside the gene matches: 2. The CDR3 sequence is 12 residues long. The germline gives CDR1 MDHEN, CDR2 SYDVKM. CDR3 sequence: CASKDRTYEQYF. In nucleotides, the CDR3 is TGTGCCAGCAAGGACAGGACCTACGAGCAGTACTTC.

CDR3 bases: TGTGCCAGCAGCCAAGAAACGGCCATTCCGGGGAATGAGCAGTTCTTC. It translates to CASSQETAIPGNEQFF. This rearrangement joins TRBV4-2 to TRBJ2-1; D might be TRBD2 (5 bases). The germline V gene has CDR1 LGHNA and CDR2 YNFKEQ. V was cut by 0 bases and J by 7 bases, with 16 bases left in between. CDR3 size: 16 residues.

The CDR3 reads CASSKTSGRVYEQYF. The CDR3 DNA sequence: TGTGCCAGCAGCAAGACTAGCGGGAGAGTATACGAGCAGTACTTC. The V and J genes are TRBV6-5 and TRBJ2-7, with TRBD2 matching over 12 bases. V lost 6 bases to trimming and J lost 4 bases; unmatched junction nucleotides: 7. Germline V CDR1 and CDR2: MNHEY, SVGAGI. The CDR3 totals 15 residues.

In DNA form, the CDR3 reads TGCGCCAGCAGGCCTAGTAGCGGAGGAAACTACAATGAGCAGTTCTTC. Its translation is CASRPSSGGNYNEQFF. This chain uses TRBV5-1 with TRBJ2-1, with a weak D call TRBD2 (6 bases). Germline-derived CDR1 and CDR2 are SGHRS and YFSETQ. The CDR3 loop spans 16 amino acids. V shed 5 bases and J shed 3 bases, with 18 bases lying between them.

This clone was recorded only once. V gene TRBV7-2 combines with J gene TRBJ2-3, with TRBD2 identical over 8 bases. Germline V gene sequence: CDR1 SGHTA, CDR2 FQGNSA. J was trimmed by 5 bases and V by 5 bases; bases with no gene match: 12. The CDR3 sequence is 16 residues long. CDR3 in DNA: TGTGCCAGCAGCGTTAGTTTCGGAGCGGGGGAAGATACGCAGTATTTT. Protein product: CASSVSFGAGEDTQYF.

The V and J genes are TRBV27 and TRBJ2-4, with a possible D match to TRBD2 (6 bases). In germline, CDR1 is MNHEY, CDR2 SMNVEV (reference sequence). V was trimmed by 4 bases and J by 0 bases, leaving 13 bases between them. The CDR3 length is 16 residues. CDR3 DNA sequence: TGTGCCAGCAGTTGGGGGGTCGGGGGAGCCAAAAACATTCAGTACTTC. Amino acid sequence: CASSWGVGGAKNIQYF.

This rearrangement joins TRBV4-2 to TRBJ2-6, with D uncertain. The CDR3 has 14 residues. From germline, CDR1 is LGHNA and CDR2 YNFKEQ. The germline V and J ends were trimmed by 6 bases and 0 bases, with 6 bases remaining between them. This chain's CDR3 is CASRGDSGANVLTF. CDR3 bases: TGTGCCAGCAGGGGCGACTCTGGGGCCAACGTCCTGACTTTC.

The chain is built from TRBV27 and TRBJ2-5, with 8 bases identical to TRBD2. The CDR3 has 13 amino acids. Germline V gene lookup returns CDR1 MNHEY and CDR2 SMNVEV (reference sequence). Trimming removed 5 bases from V and 8 bases from J; junction bases left unmatched: 7. CDR3 nucleotides: TGTGCCAGCAGTCAGCCGGGACTAGTAACCCAGTACTTC. This codes for CASSQPGLVTQYF.

The J gene is TRBJ1-6, the V gene TRBV15; 9 nucleotides align to TRBD1. The CDR3 covers 15 residues. The germline V gene encodes CDR1 LNHNV and CDR2 YYDKDF (reference sequence). Germline trimming cut 5 bases from V and 8 bases from J; bases unmatched to any gene: 7. CDR3 bases: TGTGCCACCAGCCCCCGGGACAGGGATCATTCACCCCTCCACTTT. Encoded protein: CATSPRDRDHSPLHF.

CDR3 bases: TGTGCCAGCAGCGGGGGGGTCGGCCTAGCTAACTATGGCTACACCTTC. Translating gives CASSGGVGLANYGYTF. This chain joins TRBV7-2 and TRBJ1-2; possibly TRBD1 for D (5 bases). V was trimmed by 5 bases and J by 0 bases, leaving 16 bases between them. CDR3 length: 16 amino acids. Germline assignment: CDR1 SGHTA and CDR2 FQGNSA.

The CDR3: CASSPQGARASEQYF. CDR3 nucleotide sequence: TGTGCCAGCAGCCCCCAGGGGGCCAGGGCCAGCGAGCAGTACTTC. The V call is TRBV7-6, the J call TRBJ2-7; 8 positions agree with TRBD1. The germline V gene encodes CDR1 SGHVS and CDR2 FNYEAQ. V lost 5 bases to trimming and J lost 6 bases; unmatched junction nucleotides: 12. The CDR3 runs to 15 residues.

The chain uses TRBV28 and TRBJ1-5; weak D call: TRBD1 (5 bases). CDR3 length: 16 residues. Trimming shortened V by 8 bases and J by 1 base, and 18 bases separated the two germline ends. Germline-derived CDR1 and CDR2 are MDHEN and SYDVKM. The CDR3 coding sequence is TGTGCCAGCGTTAACCAGGGTTTAATGAGCAATCAGCCCCAGCATTTT. Amino acids: CASVNQGLMSNQPQHF.

The chain combines TRBV7-3 with TRBJ2-7; 9 bases match TRBD1. Germline CDR1 reads SGHTA; CDR2 reads FQGTGA. The CDR3 is 13 amino acids. With V trimmed by 5 bases and J by 3 bases, 2 bases remained unmatched. The CDR3 here is CASSMGQGYEQYF. The CDR3 nucleotides are TGTGCCAGCAGCATGGGACAGGGCTACGAGCAGTACTTC.

Here the CDR3 reads CASSLVVEDSYSGYTF. CDR3 DNA: TGTGCCAGCAGCTTAGTAGTGGAGGACTCATATTCGGGCTACACCTTC. V is TRBV7-6 and J is TRBJ1-2; D is unclear. Germline V gene lookup returns CDR1 SGHVS and CDR2 FNYEAQ. The V and J ends lost 1 base and 8 bases respectively, with 20 bases between them. The CDR3 runs to 16 residues.

This chain connects TRBV19 to TRBJ2-3; D not certain. In germline, CDR1 is LNHDA, CDR2 SQIVND (reference sequence). The CDR3 has 14 amino acids. Trimming took 4 bases from V and 6 from J, leaving 14 bases between them. The CDR3 coding sequence is TGTGCCAGTAGTAGTTCGAGAAACGGGGATACGCAGTATTTT. Residues: CASSSSRNGDTQYF.

The sample holds one count of this clone. This chain links TRBV27 with TRBJ2-3, with TRBD2 identical over 7 bases. The CDR3 is 15 residues long. V lost 4 bases and J lost 1; bases outside the gene matches: 5. Germline V gene lookup returns CDR1 MNHEY and CDR2 SMNVEV (reference sequence). The CDR3 coding sequence is TGTGCCAGCAGTTGGGCTAGCGGCCGCACAGATACGCAGTATTTT. This gives the protein CASSWASGRTDTQYF.

The chain couples TRBV19 to TRBJ1-5; 7 bases map to TRBD1. CDR3 length: 15 amino acids. V was clipped by 3 bases and J by 1 base; unmatched bases: 3. CDR1 is LNHDA, CDR2 SQIVND, per germline (reference sequence). CDR3 in DNA: TGTGCCAGTAGTATGACAGGGTGGAGCAATCAGCCCCAGCATTTT. It codes for CASSMTGWSNQPQHF.

This clone was picked up a small number of times. The chain is built from TRBV5-1 and TRBJ2-1; tentatively, D is TRBD1 (6 bases). V lost 2 bases to trimming and J lost 6 bases, with 6 bases between them. CDR3 length: 12 residues. The germline V gene encodes CDR1 SGHRS and CDR2 YFSETQ. The CDR3 region has the DNA TGCGCCAGCAGCTTAGGGGGCAATGAGCAGTTCTTC. Translated, it gives CASSLGGNEQFF.

The chain couples TRBV3-1 (or the pseudogene TRBV3-2) to TRBJ2-7, with D hard to call. Germline V lookup: CDR1 LGHDT, CDR2 YNNKEL (reference sequence). V was cut by 3 bases and J by 0 bases, with 3 bases left in between. The CDR3 loop spans 12 amino acids. DNA for the CDR3: TGTGCCAGCAGCCATCACTCCTACGAGCAGTACTTC. It is translated as CASSHHSYEQYF.